The rows below give T cell receptor beta chains drawn from one sample of a study of regulatory T cells in long-lasting Graves disease. TCRdb re-derived calls from the multiplex PCR reads in MiXCR, one entry per CDR3 protein. Seen here are approximately 400,000 distinct CDR3 sequences, about 14% observed once, and the top ten hold roughly 20%. Sequenced material: peripheral blood mononuclear cells (PBMCs), taken at new diagnosis, from a patient treated with antithyroid drugs. Receptors were obtained from a female donor with Graves disease. CDR3s include the opening cysteine and the closing phenylalanine or tryptophan. A D gene is named only where the DNA matches it firmly. The size field is filled for only some rows; it gives once, few, many or a size class.

TRBV6-2/TRBV6-3	.	TRBJ2-5	TRBD2	TGTGCCAGCAGTCAAGCGGGAGCTCAGATTGGAGAGACCCAGTACTTC	CASSQAGAQIGETQYF
TRBV30	many	TRBJ2-6	TRBD1	TGTGCCGCGACAGGGTTAGAGTCTGGGGCCAACGTCCTGACTTTC	CAATGLESGANVLTF
TRBV28	many	TRBJ1-2	.	TGTGCCAGCAGTCAGCTCCTCTATGGCTACACCTTC	CASSQLLYGYTF
TRBV7-9	few	TRBJ1-4	.	TGTGCCAGCAGCCGTCCCACAGCCACAACTAATGAAAAACTGTTTTTT	CASSRPTATTNEKLFF
TRBV28	many	TRBJ2-7	TRBD1	TGTGCCAGCAGCGACAGGGGGTACTACGAGCAGTACTTC	CASSDRGYYEQYF
TRBV28	many	TRBJ2-1	TRBD2	TGTGCCAGCACCTTTCGACTGCGCGGGAGGTCAAATGAGCAGTTCTTC	CASTFRLRGRSNEQFF
TRBV5-6	many	TRBJ1-3	TRBD1	TGTGCCAGCAGCTCCTTCCCGGGACAGGGTTTTGGAAACACCATATATTTT	CASSSFPGQGFGNTIYF
TRBV7-8	many	TRBJ2-7	TRBD2	TGTGCCAGCAGCACGGGGGGGACAAGGATCGACGAGCAGTACTTC	CASSTGGTRIDEQYF
TRBV27	.	TRBJ1-1	.	TGTGCCAGCAGTGGGAGACAGTACCTTGAAGCTTTCTTT	CASSGRQYLEAFF
TRBV12-3/TRBV12-4	.	TRBJ1-6	.	TGTGCCAGCACCTCGGGTCAGAGCTCCTATAATTCACCCCTCCACTTT	CASTSGQSSYNSPLHF
TRBV15	.	TRBJ1-4	.	TGTGCCACCAGCAGAGATCAGGGGGAAAAACTGTTTTTT	CATSRDQGEKLFF
TRBV4-1	many	TRBJ2-3	.	TGCGCCAGCAGCCCCTTGGGGGCCCCCACAGATACGCAGTATTTT	CASSPLGAPTDTQYF
TRBV27	many	TRBJ2-1	.	TGTGCCAGCAGTGTCCGCCCGGGGAGCTCCTACAATGAGCAGTTCTTC	CASSVRPGSSYNEQFF
TRBV5-4	many	TRBJ2-1	TRBD1	TGTGCCAGCAGCTCTGGACAGGGATCCGGTGAGCAGTTCTTC	CASSSGQGSGEQFF
TRBV27	many	TRBJ1-1	.	TGTGCCAGCAGGGCAGAACACAGGGTCATGAACACTGAAGCTTTCTTT	CASRAEHRVMNTEAFF
TRBV11-2	many	TRBJ1-2	.	TGTGCCAGCAGCCCAAGAGACGGGAACTATGGCTACACCTTC	CASSPRDGNYGYTF
TRBV6-1	many	TRBJ2-2	.	TGTGCCAGCAGTCTTCACCCCGGGGCCCAAGGGACCGGGGAGCTGTTTTTT	CASSLHPGAQGTGELFF
TRBV12-3/TRBV12-4	.	TRBJ1-5	.	TGTGCCAGCAGTTTTCGGGCCAGACAGCCCCAGCATTTT	CASSFRARQPQHF
TRBV20-1	many	TRBJ2-1	.	TGCAGTGCTAACAAGCTACGCAATGAGCAGTTCTTC	CSANKLRNEQFF
TRBV12-3/TRBV12-4	.	TRBJ1-5	TRBD1	TGTGCCAGCAGTTTTTCCGGGACAGGGGGCTTTTATAGCAATCAGCCCCAGCATTTT	CASSFSGTGGFYSNQPQHF
TRBV28	many	TRBJ1-2	.	TGTGCCAGCACCTCCGGAAAGCATGGCTACACCTTC	CASTSGKHGYTF
TRBV6-1	.	TRBJ1-2	.	TGTGCCAGCACCCCCGGGGGGGCGGATGGCTACACCTTC	CASTPGGADGYTF
TRBV4-1	many	TRBJ2-7	.	TGCGCCAGCAGCCAATCCAGAACCTACGAGCAGTACTTC	CASSQSRTYEQYF
TRBV7-9	many	TRBJ2-1	TRBD2	TGTGCCAGCAGCAAACTAGCGGGGGCCGCCTACAATGAGCAGTTCTTC	CASSKLAGAAYNEQFF
TRBV19	few	TRBJ1-1	.	TGTGCCAGTAGTACAGGACGGGGATTGAACACTGAAGCTTTCTTT	CASSTGRGLNTEAFF
TRBV7-3	many	TRBJ2-7	TRBD2	TGTGCCAGCAGCTTACAGCCCGGGGTTAGCGGGGGACCCTACGAGCAGTACTTC	CASSLQPGVSGGPYEQYF
TRBV20-1	many	TRBJ2-3	.	TGCAGCCCCGGCGGGAACCGGGAAGATACGCAGTATTTT	CSPGGNREDTQYF
TRBV6-1	many	TRBJ2-5	TRBD1	TGTGCCAGCAGTAGCCGGGACAGGGGGCGTGTTGGGACCCAGTACTTC	CASSSRDRGRVGTQYF
TRBV5-1	many	TRBJ1-1	.	TGCGCCAGCAGGTTTGGAGTGAACACTGAAGCTTTCTTT	CASRFGVNTEAFF
TRBV11-1	many	TRBJ1-1	TRBD1	TGTGCCAGCAGCTGGGACAGAAGGCATTCTGAAGCTTTCTTT	CASSWDRRHSEAFF
TRBV7-2	.	TRBJ2-3	.	TGTGCCAGCAGCTCCCTACTTGGAGATACGCAGTATTTT	CASSSLLGDTQYF
TRBV4-2	few	TRBJ1-2	.	TGTGCCAGCAGCCAAGAGCGCTATGGCTACACCTTC	CASSQERYGYTF
TRBV10-3	many	TRBJ1-1	.	TGTGCCATCGGCAGGTGGAACACTGAAGCTTTCTTT	CAIGRWNTEAFF
TRBV6-1	.	TRBJ2-7	.	TGTGCCAGCAGAACGGTTGCGAATAACTACGAGCAGTACTTC	CASRTVANNYEQYF
TRBV27	few	TRBJ1-1	TRBD1	TGTGCCAGCAAGACCCGGGACAGGGCCTGGGAAGCTTTCTTT	CASKTRDRAWEAFF
TRBV28	.	TRBJ2-1	.	TGTGCCAGCAGTCTAATCATGACAGGTTACAATGAGCAGTTCTTC	CASSLIMTGYNEQFF
TRBV5-6	many	TRBJ1-1	.	TGTGCCAGCAGCCAGACGATAGGCCCTATGAACACTGAAGCTTTCTTT	CASSQTIGPMNTEAFF
TRBV28	many	TRBJ1-1	TRBD1	TGTGCCAGCAGTCAGAGACAGGGAATGAACACTGAAGCTTTCTTT	CASSQRQGMNTEAFF
TRBV20-1	few	TRBJ2-7	.	TGCAGTGCTAGAGGAAGGGACTTCACATCCTACGAGCAGTACTTC	CSARGRDFTSYEQYF
TRBV6-1	many	TRBJ2-1	TRBD2	TGTGCCAGCAGTGAACCTCAGCGGGACGCCTACAATGAGCAGTTCTTC	CASSEPQRDAYNEQFF
TRBV27	many	TRBJ2-1	TRBD2	TGTGCCAGCAGTGGGACTCTAGCGGGCCCCTACAATGAGCAGTTCTTC	CASSGTLAGPYNEQFF
TRBV12-5	many	TRBJ1-1	.	TGTGCTAGTGGACTTGACCCGTTTCTCACTGAAGCTTTCTTT	CASGLDPFLTEAFF
TRBV27	many	TRBJ2-7	TRBD1	TGTGCCAGCAGTTTCCGACAGGGAGCCTACGAGCAGTACTTC	CASSFRQGAYEQYF
TRBV28	many	TRBJ2-1	TRBD2	TGTGCCAGCAGCCCCGGGACTAGCGGGGTTAATGAGCAGTTCTTC	CASSPGTSGVNEQFF
TRBV27	many	TRBJ1-2	.	TGTGCCAGCAGTTCGCGACTCACCTCCGATGGCTACACCTTC	CASSSRLTSDGYTF
TRBV12-3/TRBV12-4	.	TRBJ2-1	.	TGTGCCAGCAGTTTGGGCAGGGTCCATGAGCAGTTCTTC	CASSLGRVHEQFF
TRBV27	many	TRBJ2-3	TRBD2	TGTGCCAGCAGTTTCTCCGGAACTAGCGGGAGGGCCGGTACGCAGTATTTT	CASSFSGTSGRAGTQYF
TRBV7-9	few	TRBJ2-7	TRBD1	TGTGCCAGCAGCACCAGAGGGACAGCTAATACGAACTACGAGCAGTACTTC	CASSTRGTANTNYEQYF
TRBV5-1	.	TRBJ2-6	TRBD2	TGCGCCGGGGGACTAGCGGGATCTGGTGGGGCCAACGTCCTGACTTTC	CAGGLAGSGGANVLTF
TRBV3-1	.	TRBJ2-5	TRBD2	TGTGCCAGCAGCCACCACGAAGGACCTAGCGGGGGGGCTCGGGAGACCCGGTACTTC	CASSHHEGPSGGARETRYF
TRBV4-1	.	TRBJ2-6	.	TGCGCCAGCAGCCAAGATACAGGGGCCAACGTCCTGACTTTC	CASSQDTGANVLTF
TRBV4-1	.	TRBJ2-2	TRBD2	TGCGCCAGCAGCCCTTGGATCGGGTCTAGCGGACTTTCGAACACCGGGGAGCTGTTTTTT	CASSPWIGSSGLSNTGELFF
TRBV2	.	TRBJ2-7	TRBD2	TGTGCCAGCAAGGGACTAGCAGCCTCGGAGCAGTACTTC	CASKGLAASEQYF
TRBV6-4	many	TRBJ1-3	TRBD1	TGTGCCAGCAGTGACTCTCGGACAGGGGCGGAGAGGGCCTCCTCTGGAAACACCATATATTTT	CASSDSRTGAERASSGNTIYF
TRBV7-2	many	TRBJ2-7	.	TGTGCCAGCAGCCCGCCTTGGACCTACGAGCAGTACTTC	CASSPPWTYEQYF
TRBV7-9	few	TRBJ1-1	.	TGTGCCAGCAGCTTAGAGGCAGGGCAGAACACTGAAGCTTTCTTT	CASSLEAGQNTEAFF